This TCR beta chain was retrieved from a study of graft-versus-host responses after intestinal transplantation. For the study at large: Recipients had multivisceral, liver-intestinal, or isolated intestinal transplants. Each recipient received anti-thymocyte globulin induction, then tacrolimus and steroids for about 3 years.

J lost 10 bases, V lost 3 bases, and 2 bases had no gene match. Per the germline V gene, CDR1 is KGHSH and CDR2 is LQKENI. This CDR3 has 13 amino acids. The count of this clone is one. Profiling relied on immunoSEQ multiplex PCR, and the TCRdb table lists in-frame clones only, not all of them. Here the sample spans under 25,000 clones, more than 75% being singletons. Marrow collected post-transplant originated from the posterior iliac crest or another site. The source of this sequence is a human patient who received an intestinal transplant, so some T cells may come from the graft donor. The chain carries TRBV18 and TRBJ1-6, with TRBD1 matching over 8 bases. This specimen was bone marrow, taken approximately 130 days after transplant. The CDR3 DNA sequence: TGTGCCAGCTCACCTGACAGGGGATCACCCCTCCACTTT. This translates into CASSPDRGSPLHF.